This entry describes one TCR beta chain. The antigen remains unidentified. The sample belongs to a study of T cells expressing NK-cell markers. As for the study in general: According to the study, TCR beta repertoires originated from sorted CD3+CD56+NKG2C+, CD3+CD56+NKG2C- and CD3+CD56-NKG2C+ T cells.

Study-wide results and caveats: These same clonotypes (in several donors) also led the CD3+CD56-NKG2C+ fraction.

From its re-call of the 5' RACE reads, TCRdb lists each CDR3 protein once, without DNA. The repertoire shows around 550,000 distinct CDR3 sequences; the top ten hold approximately 4%. Germline values: CDR1 MNHNS, CDR2 SASEGT. This CDR3 has 19 amino acids. Source material: blood T cells: a sorted CD56 or NKG2C T cell subset, CD4+ or CD8+ T cells, or bulk PBMC T cells (not recorded which). This chain joins TRBV6-1 and TRBJ1-2; TCRdb selects TRBD1, and the lack of DNA leaves this call unchecked. This TCR was recovered from a man between 18 and 29 years old in good health. CDR3 loop: CASSDDRGTGGAFSYGCTF.